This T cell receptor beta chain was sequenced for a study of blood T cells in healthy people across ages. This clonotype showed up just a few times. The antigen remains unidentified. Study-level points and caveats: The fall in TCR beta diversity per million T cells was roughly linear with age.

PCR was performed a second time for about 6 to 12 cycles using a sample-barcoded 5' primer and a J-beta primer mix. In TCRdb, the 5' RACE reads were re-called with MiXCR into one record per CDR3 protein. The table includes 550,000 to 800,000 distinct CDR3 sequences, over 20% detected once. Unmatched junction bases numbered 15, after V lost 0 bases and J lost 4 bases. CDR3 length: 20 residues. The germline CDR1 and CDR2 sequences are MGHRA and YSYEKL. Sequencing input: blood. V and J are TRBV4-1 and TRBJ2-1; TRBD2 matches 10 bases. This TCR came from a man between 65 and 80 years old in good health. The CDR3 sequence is CASSQDGGSGRRGVYNEQFF. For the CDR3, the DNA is TGCGCCAGCAGCCAAGATGGGGGTAGCGGGAGGAGGGGTGTATACAATGAGCAGTTCTTC.